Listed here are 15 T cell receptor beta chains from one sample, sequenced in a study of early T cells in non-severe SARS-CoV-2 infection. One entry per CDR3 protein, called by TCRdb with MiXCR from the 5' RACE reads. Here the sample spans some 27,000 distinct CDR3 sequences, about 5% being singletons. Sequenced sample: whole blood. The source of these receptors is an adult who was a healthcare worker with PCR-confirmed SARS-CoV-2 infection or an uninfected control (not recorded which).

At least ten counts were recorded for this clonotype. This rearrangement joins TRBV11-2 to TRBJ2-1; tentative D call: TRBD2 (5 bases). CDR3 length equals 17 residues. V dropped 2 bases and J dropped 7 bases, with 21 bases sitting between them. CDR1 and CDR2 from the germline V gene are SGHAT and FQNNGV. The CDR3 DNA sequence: TGTGCCAGCAGCTTACTCCTCCGGGCGGAACTAGGGAATGAGCAGTTCTTC. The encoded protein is CASSLLLRAELGNEQFF.

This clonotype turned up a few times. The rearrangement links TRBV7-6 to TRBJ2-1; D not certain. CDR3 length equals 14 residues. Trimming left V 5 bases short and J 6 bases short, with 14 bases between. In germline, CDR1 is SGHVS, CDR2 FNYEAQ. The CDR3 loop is CASSPTVLVNEQFF. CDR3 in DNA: TGTGCCAGCAGCCCAACCGTCCTTGTCAATGAGCAGTTCTTC.

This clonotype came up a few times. For the CDR3, the DNA is TGTGCCAGCAGTTTCCGTAGCGGGGCTAGCACAGATACGCAGTATTTT. Amino acids: CASSFRSGASTDTQYF. The J gene is TRBJ2-3, the V gene TRBV12-3 or TRBV12-4, with 8 bases matching TRBD2. The ends lost 3 bases at V and 0 bases at J; junction bases unmatched: 5. The CDR3 consists of 16 residues.

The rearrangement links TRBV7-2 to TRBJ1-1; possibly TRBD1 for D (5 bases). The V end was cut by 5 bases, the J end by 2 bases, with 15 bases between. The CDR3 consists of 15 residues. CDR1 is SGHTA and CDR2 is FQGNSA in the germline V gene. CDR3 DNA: TGTGCCAGCAGCCCACGTGGGACGGTCAACACTGAAGCTTTCTTT. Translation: CASSPRGTVNTEAFF.

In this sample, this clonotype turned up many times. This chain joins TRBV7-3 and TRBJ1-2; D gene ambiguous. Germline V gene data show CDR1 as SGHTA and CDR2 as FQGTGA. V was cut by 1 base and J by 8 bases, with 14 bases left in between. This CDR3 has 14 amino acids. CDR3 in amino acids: CASSLNGGVGGYTF. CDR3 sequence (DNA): TGTGCCAGCAGCTTAAACGGCGGGGTTGGAGGCTACACCTTC. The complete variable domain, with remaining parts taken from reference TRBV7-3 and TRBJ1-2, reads GAGVSQTPSNKVTEKGKYVELRCDPISGHTALYWYRQSLGQGPEFLIYFQGTGAADDSGLPNDRFFAVRPEGSVSTLKIQRTERGDSAVYLCASSLNGGVGGYTFGSGTRLTVV.

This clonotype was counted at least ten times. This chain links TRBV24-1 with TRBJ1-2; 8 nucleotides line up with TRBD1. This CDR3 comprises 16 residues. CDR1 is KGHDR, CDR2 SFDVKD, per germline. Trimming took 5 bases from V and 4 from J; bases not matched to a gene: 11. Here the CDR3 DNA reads TGTGCCACCAGTGGGACAGGGCCGCGGGTTTTCTATGGCTACACCTTC. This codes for CATSGTGPRVFYGYTF.

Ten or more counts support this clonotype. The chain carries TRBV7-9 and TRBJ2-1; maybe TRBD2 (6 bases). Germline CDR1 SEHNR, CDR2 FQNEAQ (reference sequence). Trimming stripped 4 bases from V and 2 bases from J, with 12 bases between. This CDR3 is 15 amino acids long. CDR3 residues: CASSSDGTAYNEQFF. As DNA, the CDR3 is TGTGCCAGCAGCTCCGATGGGACTGCCTACAATGAGCAGTTCTTC. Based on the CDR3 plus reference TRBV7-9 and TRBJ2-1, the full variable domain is DTGVSQNPRHKITKRGQNVTFRCDPISEHNRLYWYRQTLGQGPEFLTYFQNEAQLEKSRLLSDRFSAERPKGSFSTLEIQRTEQGDSAMYLCASSSDGTAYNEQFFGPGTRLTVL.

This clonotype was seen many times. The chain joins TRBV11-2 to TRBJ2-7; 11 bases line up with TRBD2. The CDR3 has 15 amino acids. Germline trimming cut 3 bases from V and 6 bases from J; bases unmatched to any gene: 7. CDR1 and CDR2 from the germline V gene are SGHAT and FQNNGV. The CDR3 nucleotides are TGTGCCAGCAGCTTCTCCTCCGGGACTAGCGGCGAGCAGTACTTC. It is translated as CASSFSSGTSGEQYF. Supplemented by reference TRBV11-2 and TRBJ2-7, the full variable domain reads EAGVAQSPRYKIIEKRQSVAFWCNPISGHATLYWYQQILGQGPKLLIQFQNNGVVDDSQLPKDRFSAERLKGVDSTLKIQPAKLEDSAVYLCASSFSSGTSGEQYFGPGTRLTVT.

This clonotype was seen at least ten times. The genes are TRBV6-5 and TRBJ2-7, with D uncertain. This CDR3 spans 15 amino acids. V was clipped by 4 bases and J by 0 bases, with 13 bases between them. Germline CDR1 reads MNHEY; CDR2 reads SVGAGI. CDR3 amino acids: CASSFANPSSYEQYF. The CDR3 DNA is TGTGCCAGCAGTTTCGCCAACCCAAGCTCCTACGAGCAGTACTTC.

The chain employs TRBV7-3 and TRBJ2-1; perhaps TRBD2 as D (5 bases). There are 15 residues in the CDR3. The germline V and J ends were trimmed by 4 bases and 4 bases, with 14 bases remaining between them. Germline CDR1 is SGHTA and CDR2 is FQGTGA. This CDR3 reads CASSSGGPPYNEQFF. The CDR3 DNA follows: TGTGCCAGCAGCTCAGGCGGGCCTCCATACAATGAGCAGTTCTTC.

CDR3: CASTSRGGNRETQYF. CDR3 DNA: TGTGCCAGCACCTCCCGGGGCGGGAACCGAGAGACCCAGTACTTC. The chain is built from TRBV6-5 and TRBJ2-5; D might be TRBD2 (6 bases). The CDR3 runs to 15 residues. Germline V lookup: CDR1 MNHEY, CDR2 SVGAGI. V was pared by 7 bases and J by 4 bases, with 19 bases between.

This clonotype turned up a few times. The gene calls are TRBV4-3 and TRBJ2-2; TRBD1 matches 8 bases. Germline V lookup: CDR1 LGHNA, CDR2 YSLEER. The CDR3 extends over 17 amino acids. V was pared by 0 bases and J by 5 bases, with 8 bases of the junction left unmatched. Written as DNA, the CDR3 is TGCGCCAGCAGCCAAGAAATCCAGGGGGCGCGGACCGGGGAGCTGTTTTTT. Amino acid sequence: CASSQEIQGARTGELFF.

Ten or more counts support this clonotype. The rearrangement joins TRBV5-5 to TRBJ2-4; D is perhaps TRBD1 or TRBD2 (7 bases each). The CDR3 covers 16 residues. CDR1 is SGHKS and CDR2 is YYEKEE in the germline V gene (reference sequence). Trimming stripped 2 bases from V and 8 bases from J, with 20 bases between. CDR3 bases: TGTGCCAGCAGCTTTTCCCCAACGACAGGGAGGGACATTCAGTACTTC. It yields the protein CASSFSPTTGRDIQYF.

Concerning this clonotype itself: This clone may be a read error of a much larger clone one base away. The CDR3 DNA reads as TGTGCCACCAGTAGTGCGGCCGGGACCTTCGTCTACGAGCAGTACTTC. Translation: CATSSAAGTFVYEQYF. The gene calls are TRBV15 and TRBJ2-7; tentatively, D is TRBD1 or TRBD2 (5 bases each). V lost 6 bases and J 3 bases, leaving 21 bases between the germline ends. Per germline, CDR1 LNHNV and CDR2 YYDKDF (reference sequence). CDR3 length: 16 amino acids.

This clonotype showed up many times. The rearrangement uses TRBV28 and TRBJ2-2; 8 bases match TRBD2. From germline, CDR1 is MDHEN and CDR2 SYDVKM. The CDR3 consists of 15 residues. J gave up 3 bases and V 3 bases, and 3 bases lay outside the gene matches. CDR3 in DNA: TGTGCCAGCAGTTTCGCGGGAGGTGACACCGGGGAGCTGTTTTTT. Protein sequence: CASSFAGGDTGELFF.